Listed here are 22 T cell receptor beta chains from one sample, sequenced in a study of cytomegalovirus exposure and HLA in healthy donors. Assay used: immunoSEQ multiplex PCR; TCRdb lists only in-frame clones, some missing. The repertoire holds some 130,000 clones, approximately 82% seen once, with just under 30% in the top ten. Sequencing input: PBMCs. These receptors were taken from a man aged 25-40 years in good health and CMV-seropositive.

A single count supports this clone. This chain uses TRBV2 with TRBJ1-2; D may be TRBD1 (6 bases). The V end was cut by 6 bases, the J end by 2 bases, with 10 bases between. CDR1 SNHLY and CDR2 FYNNEI come from the germline V gene. The CDR3 is made up of 13 amino acids. This CDR3 reads CASSRGQNYGYTF. The CDR3 DNA follows: TGTGCCAGCAGCCGCGGACAGAACTATGGCTACACCTTC.

The chain has TRBV7-9 and TRBJ1-2; D gene ambiguous. Germline assignment: CDR1 SEHNR and CDR2 FQNEAQ (reference sequence). The V end was cut by 5 bases, the J end by 6 bases, with 16 bases between. The CDR3 covers 14 residues. CDR3 sequence (DNA): TGTGCCAGCAGCCCGACTTTCGGGGAAGATGGCTACACCTTC. Translated: CASSPTFGEDGYTF.

This clone was counted at least ten times. This chain joins TRBV5-8 and TRBJ2-7, with D possibly matching TRBD1 (6 bases). Germline loops: CDR1 SGHTS, CDR2 YDEGEE. This CDR3 comprises 15 residues. V was pared by 4 bases and J by 6 bases, with 20 bases between. The CDR3 spells CASSPPGQFIFEQYF. CDR3 nucleotide sequence: TGTGCCAGCAGCCCCCCAGGACAGTTTATCTTCGAGCAGTACTTC.

The genes are TRBV5-4 and TRBJ2-7; 13 bases line up with TRBD2. Per germline, CDR1 SGHNT and CDR2 YYREEE (reference sequence). There are 16 residues in the CDR3. The junction had 5 bases not matched to a gene; V was cut back by 4 bases and J by 1 base. This CDR3 reads CASSQTSGRGSYEQYF. The CDR3 DNA is TGTGCCAGCAGCCAAACTAGCGGGAGGGGATCCTACGAGCAGTACTTC. The full variable domain, in which reference TRBV5-4 and TRBJ2-7 provide the parts outside the CDR3, is ETGVTQSPTHLIKTRGQQVTLRCSSQSGHNTVSWYQQALGQGPQFIFQYYREEENGRGNFPPRFSGLQFPNYSSELNVNALELDDSALYLCASSQTSGRGSYEQYFGPGTRLTVT.

The chain joins TRBV11-3 to TRBJ2-1; 14 bases are shared with TRBD2. The CDR3 consists of 15 residues. J lost 8 bases, V lost 4 bases, and 4 bases had no gene match. CDR1 and CDR2 from the germline V gene are SGHNT and YENEEA. CDR3 sequence reads: CASSSGLAGVDEQFF. CDR3 coding DNA: TGTGCCAGCAGCTCGGGACTAGCGGGGGTCGATGAGCAGTTCTTC.

The rearrangement uses TRBV7-9 and TRBJ1-5, with D unclear. CDR3 size: 12 residues. With 2 bases removed from V and 4 bases from J, the gap between germline ends came to 3 bases. Per germline, CDR1 SEHNR and CDR2 FQNEAQ (reference sequence). The CDR3 DNA reads as TGTGCCAGCAGCTTATCGAATCAGCCCCAGCATTTT. Translating it yields CASSLSNQPQHF. Combining the CDR3 with reference TRBV7-9 and TRBJ1-5 gives the whole variable domain DTGVSQNPRHKITKRGQNVTFRCDPISEHNRLYWYRQTLGQGPEFLTYFQNEAQLEKSRLLSDRFSAERPKGSFSTLEIQRTEQGDSAMYLCASSLSNQPQHFGDGTRLSIL.

The rearrangement links TRBV11-1 to TRBJ2-6; 9 bases line up with TRBD1. The CDR3 has 18 residues. V was clipped by 8 bases and J by 0 bases; unmatched bases: 11. Per the germline V gene, CDR1 is SGHAT and CDR2 is FQDESV (reference sequence). CDR3 sequence reads: CASCRRQGVTSGANVLTF. The CDR3 region has the DNA TGTGCCAGCTGCCGACGACAGGGGGTCACCTCTGGGGCCAACGTCCTGACTTTC.

A word on this clone: Additional DNA sequences in this sample encode the identical CDR3. The chain recombines TRBV5-1 with TRBJ2-3; TRBD2 matches at 9 bases. The CDR3 is 14 amino acids. V lost 2 bases and J lost 3; bases outside the gene matches: 1. Germline V gene data show CDR1 as SGHRS and CDR2 as YFSETQ. The CDR3 loop is CASSFSGRTDTQYF. The CDR3 DNA follows: TGCGCCAGCAGCTTTAGCGGGAGAACAGATACGCAGTATTTT.

The chain is built from TRBV6-5 and TRBJ2-3, with D possibly TRBD1 on 5 matching bases. The CDR3 runs to 13 residues. CDR1 is MNHEY, CDR2 SVGAGI, per germline. V was clipped by 8 bases and J by 2 bases, with 11 bases between them. The CDR3 nucleotides read TGTGCCAGCCCCCAGGGCCTCACAGATACGCAGTATTTT. Translated, it gives CASPQGLTDTQYF.

J is TRBJ2-1 and V is TRBV5-1, with 11 bases aligning to TRBD2. CDR3 length: 15 residues. The V and J ends lost 4 bases and 10 bases, in that order; junction bases with no gene match: 10. The germline V gene encodes CDR1 SGHRS and CDR2 YFSETQ. This CDR3 is CASSLTSGMAEEQFF. The CDR3 nucleotides read TGCGCCAGCAGCCTGACTAGCGGGATGGCCGAGGAGCAGTTCTTC.

The rearrangement uses TRBV7-9 and TRBJ2-1, with TRBD2 identical over 9 bases. The CDR3 runs to 16 residues. CDR1 and CDR2 (germline): SEHNR, FQNEAQ (reference sequence). Losses at the gene ends were 8 bases for V and 4 bases for J; bases not matched to a gene: 12. CDR3 protein: CASSPGASGDYNEQFF. The CDR3 DNA reads as TGTGCCAGCTCCCCGGGGGCTAGCGGGGATTACAATGAGCAGTTCTTC.

This chain joins TRBV9 and TRBJ2-7, with a weak D call TRBD2 (5 bases). Germline assignment: CDR1 SGDLS and CDR2 YYNGEE. Trimming pared 0 bases from V and 2 bases from J, leaving 15 bases between. The CDR3 length is 16 residues. The CDR3 loop is CASSVGGLGAAYEQYF. The DNA of the CDR3 is TGTGCCAGCAGCGTAGGAGGGCTAGGCGCGGCCTACGAGCAGTACTTC.

This chain connects TRBV5-5 to TRBJ2-1; 10 bases map to TRBD1. The CDR3 spans 15 residues. CDR1 and CDR2 (germline): SGHKS, YYEKEE (reference sequence). After removal of 1 base from V and 9 bases from J, the junction contained 7 bases not matched to a gene. In nucleotides, the CDR3 is TGTGCCAGCAGCTTGACTCCGGGACAGGGGCTTGAGCAGTTCTTC. Translation gives CASSLTPGQGLEQFF.

The genes are TRBV5-8 and TRBJ2-7; 7 bases are shared with TRBD1. The germline CDR1 and CDR2 sequences are SGHTS and YDEGEE. Losses at the gene ends were 2 bases for V and 3 bases for J; bases not matched to a gene: 5. The length of the CDR3 is 14 residues. DNA of the CDR3: TGTGCCAGCAGCTTACGGGACAGATACTACGAGCAGTACTTC. Translated: CASSLRDRYYEQYF.

On this clone itself: This sample includes further DNA sequences coding for the same CDR3. The chain has TRBV19 and TRBJ1-2; TRBD1 agrees at 9 bases. CDR1 LNHDA and CDR2 SQIVND come from the germline V gene (reference sequence). The V gene end was trimmed by 4 bases and the J gene end by 5 bases; junction bases not matched to a gene: 2. The CDR3 loop spans 13 amino acids. In DNA form, the CDR3 reads TGTGCCAGTAGTACAGGACAGGGGTATGGCTACACCTTC. Its translation is CASSTGQGYGYTF.

This clone was detected many times. J is TRBJ2-7 and V is TRBV7-9; TRBD1 agrees at 9 bases. The V segment lost 3 bases and the J segment 2 bases; nucleotides outside the gene matches: 5. Germline V CDR1 and CDR2: SEHNR, FQNEAQ (reference sequence). The CDR3 is 15 amino acids. The CDR3 nucleotides read TGTGCCAGCAGCTTTCCGGGACAGGGACCCTACGAGCAGTACTTC. Protein sequence: CASSFPGQGPYEQYF.

This chain joins TRBV27 and TRBJ2-2; 8 bases agree with TRBD2. The J segment lost 0 bases and the V segment lost 7 bases, leaving 10 bases of the junction unmatched. Looked up from germline, CDR1 is MNHEY and CDR2 is SMNVEV (reference sequence). The CDR3 is made up of 17 amino acids. The CDR3 DNA sequence: TGTGCCAGCACCCCCCTTCTAGCGGGCCCGAACACCGGGGAGCTGTTTTTT. Amino acids: CASTPLLAGPNTGELFF.

This clone was seen a few times. This sequence joins TRBV5-1 and TRBJ1-6, with no clear D. Germline V gene sequence: CDR1 SGHRS, CDR2 YFSETQ. The CDR3 totals 14 residues. V was cut by 1 base and J by 7 bases, with 9 bases left in between. The CDR3 here is CASSLSGINSPLHF. The CDR3 DNA sequence: TGCGCCAGCAGCTTGTCCGGGATCAATTCACCCCTCCACTTT.

This sequence joins TRBV5-4 and TRBJ2-2; no firm D call. There are 13 residues in the CDR3. Trimming cost V 5 bases and J 1 base, with 6 bases left between them. Germline loops: CDR1 SGHNT, CDR2 YYREEE (reference sequence). CDR3 sequence reads: CASSVQNTGELFF. Here the CDR3 DNA reads TGTGCCAGCAGTGTTCAGAACACCGGGGAGCTGTTTTTT.

This clone was observed a single time. The gene calls are TRBV2 and TRBJ2-1; 8 positions agree with TRBD2. The trim removed 10 bases at V and 9 bases at J, leaving 14 bases unmatched. The CDR3 contains 14 residues. Germline lookup yields CDR1 SNHLY and CDR2 FYNNEI. The CDR3 protein is CATQKGLGVPEQFF. The CDR3 DNA reads TGTGCCACTCAAAAGGGACTAGGGGTTCCTGAGCAGTTCTTC.

This clone was seen a handful of times. The chain couples TRBV5-6 to TRBJ1-5; 7 bases are a match to TRBD1. Per germline, CDR1 SGHDT and CDR2 YYEEEE. This CDR3 contains 15 residues. V shed 4 bases, J shed 3 bases, and the junction held 7 bases outside the gene matches. The CDR3 sequence: CASSITDRDNQPQHF. In DNA, the CDR3 is TGTGCCAGCAGCATCACAGACAGGGACAATCAGCCCCAGCATTTT.

Only one count was recorded for this clone. The chain combines TRBV5-1 with TRBJ2-7; TRBD2 is a possible D gene (5 bases). Germline CDR1 reads SGHRS; CDR2 reads YFSETQ. Trimming removed 0 bases from V and 4 bases from J, with 14 bases in between. This CDR3 is built from 15 residues. The DNA of the CDR3 is TGCGCCAGCAGCTTGGGGCCAGGAAGAGGGTACGAGCAGTACTTC. It encodes CASSLGPGRGYEQYF.